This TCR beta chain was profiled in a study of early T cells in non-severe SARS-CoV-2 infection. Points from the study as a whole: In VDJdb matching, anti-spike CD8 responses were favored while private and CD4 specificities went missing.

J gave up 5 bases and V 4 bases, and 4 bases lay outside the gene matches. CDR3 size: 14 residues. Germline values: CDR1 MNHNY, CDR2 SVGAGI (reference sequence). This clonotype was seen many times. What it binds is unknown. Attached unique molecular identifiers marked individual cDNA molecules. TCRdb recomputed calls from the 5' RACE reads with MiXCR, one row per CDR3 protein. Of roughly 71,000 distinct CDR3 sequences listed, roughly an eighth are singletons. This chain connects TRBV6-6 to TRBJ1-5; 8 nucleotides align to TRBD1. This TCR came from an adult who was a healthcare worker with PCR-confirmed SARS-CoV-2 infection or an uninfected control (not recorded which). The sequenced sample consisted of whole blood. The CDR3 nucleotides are TGTGCCAGCAGTTGGGCAGGGGGCCATCAGCCCCAGCATTTT. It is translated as CASSWAGGHQPQHF.